This record concerns one TCR beta chain sequence. Assay used: immunoSEQ multiplex PCR; TCRdb lists only in-frame clones, some missing. The repertoire holds 50,000 or so clones, roughly 90% seen once, with roughly 0.37% in the top ten. This specimen belongs to a study of siplizumab effects on memory and regulatory T cells. The specimen was naive CD8+ T cells sorted from blood. The TCR originated in a human donor in good health.

The chain's CDR3 is CASTLRKGLRPHGYTF. The DNA for the CDR3 is TGTGCCAGTACCCTCAGGAAGGGGCTGAGGCCTCATGGCTACACCTTC. The J gene is TRBJ1-2, the V gene TRBV19, with D possibly TRBD1 on 5 matching bases. The CDR3 runs 16 residues. V dropped 7 bases and J dropped 6 bases, with 24 bases sitting between them. Looked up from germline, CDR1 is LNHDA and CDR2 is SQIVND (reference sequence).